This TCR beta chain was observed in a study of regulatory T cells in long-lasting Graves disease. Study overall: Graves' patients with a new diagnosis had received antithyroid drugs under 3 months.

Specified time point: newly diagnosed GD, antithyroid drugs for less than 3 months. From PBMCs, RNA was extracted and then used to make the TCR library. This clonotype was seen only a few times. iRepertoire HTBI primers and Arm-PCR of CDR3 regions built TCR beta libraries. TCRdb processed the multiplex PCR reads anew with MiXCR; each CDR3 protein has one entry. The sample shows some 250,000 distinct CDR3 sequences, around 20% of them seen only once. The source is a female donor with Graves disease. Sample: peripheral blood mononuclear cells (PBMCs), taken at new diagnosis, from a patient treated with antithyroid drugs.

CDR3: CASSRGGPGDTQYF. The CDR3 coding sequence is TGTGCCAGCAGCCGGGGAGGGCCGGGGGATACGCAGTATTTT. This sequence joins TRBV7-2 and TRBJ2-3; 7 bases match TRBD2. The CDR3 is 14 amino acids. V lost 5 bases, J lost 6 bases, and 8 bases stayed unmatched. Germline CDR1 is SGHTA and CDR2 is FQGNSA.